A single sample is the source of the 29 T cell receptor beta chains below, sequenced in a study of cytomegalovirus exposure and HLA in healthy donors. PCR was performed using 60 Vbeta and 13 Jbeta primers. Repertoires were generated with immunoSEQ multiplex PCR, while TCRdb's copy carries only in-frame clones and drops some. This sample has around 78,000 clones; 65% to 85% occur once, and the top ten carry roughly 2.4%. The sequencing input was PBMCs. These receptors were taken from a woman in her forties or fifties in good health and CMV-seronegative.

The chain couples TRBV28 to TRBJ1-5; possible D gene TRBD1, 6 bases. The CDR3 length is 15 residues. V dropped 6 bases and J dropped 3 bases, with 15 bases sitting between them. CDR1 MDHEN and CDR2 SYDVKM come from the germline V gene. This CDR3 is CASRAPTGDNQPQHF. For the CDR3, the DNA is TGTGCCAGCAGAGCCCCGACAGGAGACAATCAGCCCCAGCATTTT.

The sample holds one count of this clone. J is TRBJ2-1 and V is TRBV7-3, with TRBD1 identical over 7 bases. The CDR3 extends over 15 amino acids. Germline CDR1 SGHTA, CDR2 FQGTGA. V shed 5 bases, J shed 4 bases, and the junction held 8 bases outside the gene matches. The CDR3: CASSRTGQSYNEQFF. The DNA for the CDR3 is TGTGCCAGCAGCCGAACGGGACAGTCTTACAATGAGCAGTTCTTC.

This clone was seen more than once but under ten times. The chain is built from TRBV18 and TRBJ1-4; D gene unclear. Germline V gene lookup returns CDR1 KGHSH and CDR2 LQKENI. V was shortened by 4 bases and J by 5 bases, with 8 bases between the two germline ends. This CDR3 contains 13 residues. The CDR3 loop reads CASSRAENEKLFF. CDR3 nucleotides: TGTGCCAGCTCACGGGCAGAGAATGAAAAACTGTTTTTT.

The rearrangement joins TRBV2 to TRBJ2-7; 7 bases line up with TRBD1. CDR1 and CDR2 (germline): SNHLY, FYNNEI. V dropped 9 bases and J dropped 10; count of bases not matched to a gene: 15. The CDR3 spans 13 residues. CDR3 loop: CASTWETGSDQYF. The CDR3 nucleotides read TGTGCCAGTACTTGGGAGACAGGGTCAGACCAGTACTTC.

This chain links TRBV4-3 with TRBJ1-4; D not certain. Trimming removed 0 bases at V and 8 bases at J, with 7 bases between. The CDR3 is made up of 13 amino acids. Per the germline V gene, CDR1 is LGHNA and CDR2 is YSLEER. The CDR3 bases are TGCGCCAGCAGCCAAGAGGGGAGGGAAAAACTGTTTTTT. Translated, it gives CASSQEGREKLFF.

This clone was detected once. CDR3 sequence: CASSEETSYTKQYF. The CDR3 DNA reads as TGTGCCAGCAGTGAAGAGACTTCTTATACGAAGCAGTACTTC. The chain couples TRBV2 to TRBJ2-7; no reliable D call. Trimming took off 1 base at V and 8 bases at J, with 15 bases between the two ends. Per germline, CDR1 SNHLY and CDR2 FYNNEI. The CDR3 has 14 amino acids.

This chain links TRBV5-6 with TRBJ2-1; 7 positions agree with TRBD2. The J segment lost 6 bases and the V segment lost 1 base, leaving 4 bases of the junction unmatched. From germline, CDR1 is SGHDT and CDR2 YYEEEE. The CDR3 totals 14 residues. CDR3 sequence: CASSLSGLRNEQFF. CDR3 DNA: TGTGCCAGCAGCTTGTCGGGACTACGCAATGAGCAGTTCTTC. Full variable domain (remainder filled in from reference TRBV5-6 and TRBJ2-1): DAGVTQSPTHLIKTRGQQVTLRCSPKSGHDTVSWYQQALGQGPQFIFQYYEEEERQRGNFPDRFSGHQFPNYSSELNVNALLLGDSALYLCASSLSGLRNEQFFGPGTRLTVL.

The J gene is TRBJ1-5, the V gene TRBV18, with 8 bases aligning to TRBD1. CDR3 size: 15 residues. The ends lost 4 bases at V and 3 bases at J; junction bases unmatched: 5. Germline V lookup: CDR1 KGHSH, CDR2 LQKENI. Here the CDR3 reads CASSLLGQDNQPQHF. The DNA for the CDR3 is TGTGCCAGCTCACTCCTGGGACAGGACAATCAGCCCCAGCATTTT.

J is TRBJ2-3 and V is TRBV2, with D perhaps matching TRBD2 (7 bases). The germline gives CDR1 SNHLY, CDR2 FYNNEI. Trimming took off 3 bases at V and 0 bases at J, with 13 bases between the two ends. The length of the CDR3 is 16 residues. The CDR3 DNA reads TGTGCCAGCAGTGACTCGGGGGGCTTAAGCACAGATACGCAGTATTTT. The encoded protein is CASSDSGGLSTDTQYF.

The V gene is TRBV5-6, the J gene TRBJ1-1; D remains unclear. Trimming pared 4 bases from V and 1 base from J, leaving 8 bases between. CDR1 is SGHDT and CDR2 is YYEEEE in the germline V gene. This CDR3 has 13 amino acids. As DNA, the CDR3 is TGTGCCAGCAGCCTAGGAGGGAACACTGAAGCTTTCTTT. Translation: CASSLGGNTEAFF.

This rearrangement joins TRBV27 to TRBJ2-7; possible D gene TRBD1, 6 bases. Germline loops: CDR1 MNHEY, CDR2 SMNVEV (reference sequence). Trimming took off 4 bases at V and 4 bases at J, with 14 bases between the two ends. The CDR3 is 14 residues long. CDR3 sequence reads: CASSSLQGKYEQYF. The DNA of the CDR3 is TGTGCCAGCAGTTCCCTCCAGGGGAAGTACGAGCAGTACTTC.

The genes are TRBV11-2 and TRBJ1-4, with a weak D call TRBD1 (6 bases). Per germline, CDR1 SGHAT and CDR2 FQNNGV. The V and J ends lost 5 bases and 7 bases respectively, with 20 bases between them. The CDR3 loop spans 16 amino acids. The CDR3 reads CASSPSWGPDSEKLFF. Written as DNA, the CDR3 is TGTGCCAGCAGCCCGTCATGGGGGCCTGATAGTGAAAAACTGTTTTTT.

CDR3: CASSRRTSGGAETQYF. The CDR3 DNA sequence: TGCGCCAGCAGCCGTCGGACTAGCGGGGGGGCCGAGACCCAGTACTTC. The chain has TRBV4-1 and TRBJ2-5; 15 bases line up with TRBD2. The V and J ends lost 4 bases and 5 bases, in that order; junction bases with no gene match: 5. Germline V CDR1 and CDR2: MGHRA, YSYEKL. The CDR3 extends over 16 amino acids.

The rearrangement uses TRBV7-2 and TRBJ1-5; D is possibly TRBD1 (5 bases). The CDR3 has 14 amino acids. Looked up from germline, CDR1 is SGHTA and CDR2 is FQGNSA. With 5 bases removed from V and 0 bases from J, the gap between germline ends came to 8 bases. DNA for the CDR3: TGTGCCAGCAGCGGGGGGATTAGCAATCAGCCCCAGCATTTT. Protein: CASSGGISNQPQHF.

In this sample, this clone turned up once. The rearrangement uses TRBV7-8 and TRBJ2-3; 7 nucleotides agree with TRBD1. The CDR3 is made up of 14 amino acids. The V gene's germline CDR1 is SGHVS and CDR2 FQNEAQ. The trim removed 5 bases at V and 0 bases at J, leaving 2 bases unmatched. The CDR3 sequence is CASSPGQSTDTQYF. The CDR3 nucleotides read TGTGCCAGCAGCCCGGGACAGAGCACAGATACGCAGTATTTT.

This clone has only a few counts. This chain joins TRBV18 and TRBJ1-2, with 9 bases aligning to TRBD1. This CDR3 contains 14 residues. Germline CDR1 reads KGHSH; CDR2 reads LQKENI. The junction had 6 bases not matched to a gene; V was cut back by 4 bases and J by 6 bases. The CDR3 DNA reads as TGTGCCAGCTCACGACAGGGGGGATTGGATGGCTACACCTTC. This sequence encodes CASSRQGGLDGYTF.

This clone was found once. This chain uses TRBV6-6 with TRBJ2-7; the match to TRBD2 covers 8 bases. The germline CDR1 and CDR2 sequences are MNHNY and SVGAGI (reference sequence). With V trimmed by 7 bases and J by 3 bases, 8 bases remained unmatched. The CDR3 totals 14 residues. CDR3 region: CASTTGGVSYEQYV. CDR3 coding DNA: TGTGCCAGCACCACGGGGGGGGTCAGCTACGAGCAGTACGTC.

The chain has TRBV4-1 and TRBJ1-1; TRBD1 matches at 9 bases. V was clipped by 4 bases and J by 3 bases; unmatched bases: 3. The length of the CDR3 is 14 residues. Per the germline V gene, CDR1 is MGHRA and CDR2 is YSYEKL. CDR3 region: CASSLRQGDTEAFF. CDR3 nucleotides: TGCGCCAGCAGCCTCAGACAGGGGGACACTGAAGCTTTCTTT.

The genes are TRBV27 and TRBJ1-1; D is uncertain. V shed 0 bases and J shed 3 bases, with 8 bases lying between them. CDR1 is MNHEY and CDR2 is SMNVEV in the germline V gene (reference sequence). CDR3 length: 14 residues. The CDR3 here is CASSLSMDYTEAFF. The CDR3 DNA reads TGTGCCAGCAGTTTATCGATGGACTACACTGAAGCTTTCTTT.

The rearrangement uses TRBV4-3 and TRBJ2-3; perhaps TRBD2 as D (6 bases). Germline CDR1 LGHNA, CDR2 YSLEER. The CDR3 totals 14 residues. The V gene lost 1 base and the J gene lost 8 bases, with 13 bases spanning the gap. CDR3 coding DNA: TGCGCCAGCAGCCAAGCGGGACCGGGACTTACGCAGTATTTT. It encodes CASSQAGPGLTQYF.

V gene TRBV19 combines with J gene TRBJ2-5; 12 bases are a match to TRBD2. There are 13 residues in the CDR3. J gave up 5 bases and V 6 bases, and 1 base lay outside the gene matches. CDR1 is LNHDA, CDR2 SQIVND, per germline (reference sequence). This chain's CDR3 is CASSLAGGETQYF. The CDR3, as DNA: TGTGCCAGTAGCCTAGCGGGGGGGGAGACCCAGTACTTC.

This chain joins TRBV7-3 and TRBJ1-1; D uncertain. The V end lost 6 bases, the J end lost 0 bases, and 11 bases lay between the germline ends. CDR1 is SGHTA, CDR2 FQGTGA, per germline. The CDR3 consists of 14 residues. CDR3 in amino acids: CASRPTGVNTEAFF. The CDR3 DNA is TGTGCCAGCAGACCCACCGGGGTGAACACTGAAGCTTTCTTT.

The V and J genes are TRBV27 and TRBJ2-5; TRBD1 agrees at 8 bases. This CDR3 has 16 residues. V lost 8 bases to trimming and J lost 2 bases; unmatched junction nucleotides: 13. Per the germline V gene, CDR1 is MNHEY and CDR2 is SMNVEV (reference sequence). As DNA, the CDR3 is TGTGCCAGCCAAGGGGGGACAGGTTATAGGCAAGAGACCCAGTACTTC. Residues: CASQGGTGYRQETQYF.

V and J are TRBV27 and TRBJ2-2, with TRBD2 matching 9 bases. V lost 2 bases, J lost 4 bases, and 2 bases stayed unmatched. This CDR3 spans 15 amino acids. Germline V gene sequence: CDR1 MNHEY, CDR2 SMNVEV (reference sequence). CDR3 in DNA: TGTGCCAGCAGTTTAAAGACTAGCGGCACCGGGGAGCTGTTTTTT. It yields the protein CASSLKTSGTGELFF.

CDR3 residues: CASSMEGQPQHF. In DNA form, the CDR3 reads TGTGCCAGTAGTATGGAGGGCCAGCCCCAGCATTTT. This chain joins TRBV19 and TRBJ1-5; D gene uncertain. The V gene's germline CDR1 is LNHDA and CDR2 SQIVND (reference sequence). V was trimmed by 3 bases and J by 7 bases, leaving 7 bases between them. CDR3 length: 12 residues.

The table lists this clone with a few counts. The chain couples TRBV5-1 to TRBJ1-3; 7 positions match TRBD1. Trimming at V came to 5 bases and at J to 0 bases, leaving 5 bases not matched to a gene. The CDR3 is 15 amino acids. Germline lookup yields CDR1 SGHRS and CDR2 YFSETQ. CDR3 DNA: TGCGCCAGCAGTCCGGGACAGAGCTCTGGAAACACCATATATTTT. The encoded protein is CASSPGQSSGNTIYF.

J is TRBJ2-7 and V is TRBV5-6; no clear D gene. The CDR3 spans 11 residues. V shed 2 bases and J shed 5 bases, with 5 bases lying between them. Germline CDR1 reads SGHDT; CDR2 reads YYEEEE. The CDR3: CASSFADEQYF. As DNA, the CDR3 is TGTGCCAGCAGCTTCGCAGACGAGCAGTACTTC.

This chain uses TRBV19 with TRBJ1-6, with TRBD1 as a possible D gene (6 bases). The CDR3 sequence is 14 residues long. V shed 10 bases and J shed 5 bases, with 15 bases lying between them. Per germline, CDR1 LNHDA and CDR2 SQIVND (reference sequence). In nucleotides, the CDR3 is TGTGCCACTAGATTGGACAGCGATAATTCACCCCTCCACTTT. Amino acid sequence: CATRLDSDNSPLHF.

The genes are TRBV2 and TRBJ2-7; 7 bases line up with TRBD2. The V gene end was trimmed by 7 bases and the J gene end by 1 base; junction bases not matched to a gene: 10. Germline V gives CDR1 SNHLY, CDR2 FYNNEI. The CDR3 is made up of 15 amino acids. The CDR3 nucleotides read TGTGCCAGCAAGGGGACTAAGTGGACTTCCTACGAGCAGTACTTC. It codes for CASKGTKWTSYEQYF.